This T cell receptor beta chain was obtained from a study of shared clonotypes between healthy human individuals. Note on this clone: The antigen remains unidentified.

Sequenced by immunoSEQ multiplex PCR; TCRdb stores in-frame clones only, minus some. Of under 750,000 clones in the sample, just under 75% were seen once. General study results and limits: Specimens sampled were limited to blood, with tissue repertoires likely differing. Naive subsets, compared against memory subsets, generally had larger estimated richness values.

The V gene end was trimmed by 1 base and the J gene end by 6 bases; junction bases not matched to a gene: 8. CDR3 length equals 17 residues. Per the germline V gene, CDR1 is LGHNA and CDR2 is YNFKEQ. The receptor was derived from a woman aged 25-40 years in good health. The specimen was memory CD4+ T cells sorted from blood. Stated subset: CD45RA-negative fraction. The chain is built from TRBV4-2 and TRBJ1-6, with 8 bases lining up with TRBD1. The CDR3 loop is CASSQAPPGGPNSPLHF. CDR3 bases: TGTGCCAGCAGCCAAGCGCCCCCAGGGGGCCCTAATTCACCCCTCCACTTT.